The sequence of this T cell receptor beta chain was determined in a study of T cells in Graves' hyperthyroidism and ophthalmopathy. This CDR3 is built from 14 residues. Germline loops: CDR1 SGHTA, CDR2 FQGNSA. V was shortened by 2 bases and J by 4 bases, with 11 bases between the two germline ends. What was amplified from RNA transcripts were TCR beta CDR3 regions. Primed by the HTBI set, a first-round RT-PCR was run on the TCR CDR3. TCRdb reanalysed the multiplex PCR reads using MiXCR and keeps one entry per CDR3 protein. The table includes fewer than 350,000 distinct CDR3 sequences, 15% to 20% detected once. Clinical symptoms, serum thyroxine and TRAb, thyroid ultrasound and orbital computed tomography together formed the diagnostic basis. A few counts support this clonotype.

The V and J genes are TRBV7-2 and TRBJ1-1; D call uncertain. This receptor was taken from a woman in her thirties or forties with Graves' ophthalmopathy. Source material: blood. The DNA of the CDR3 is TGTGCCAGCAGCTTATCTCCCCGAGGCACTGAAGCTTTCTTT. This encodes CASSLSPRGTEAFF.